This T cell receptor (beta chain) is from a study of cytomegalovirus exposure and HLA in healthy donors. General study points: Owing to their indistinguishability, certain V segments, notably TRBV6-2 and TRBV6-3, were excluded. The only immune exposure information that was available was CMV serostatus. TCR beta sequences reportedly predicted the HLA-A and HLA-B alleles of most subjects accurately. The authors judged a highly shared variant cluster likely a sequencing artifact.

PCR amplification relied on 60 Vbeta primers (plus 13 Jbeta primers). Produced via immunoSEQ multiplex PCR; TCRdb's table is partial and in-frame only. The data contain about 120,000 clones, 80% of them singletons. Per germline, CDR1 SGDLS and CDR2 YYNGEE. The J segment lost 4 bases and the V segment lost 2 bases, leaving 5 bases of the junction unmatched. This CDR3 is 14 amino acids long. As to this clone: What it binds is unknown.

The chain joins TRBV9 to TRBJ2-7, with 8 bases lining up with TRBD2. The TCR originated in a female donor in good health and CMV-seropositive. Material: PBMCs. The CDR3 here is CASSVEVAGYEQYF. The CDR3 DNA is TGTGCCAGCAGCGTTGAAGTAGCGGGGTACGAGCAGTACTTC.